This TCR beta chain was captured in a study of blood T cell repertoires in COVID-19. Study-wide context: COVID-19 samples collected from the United States, Italy and Spain covered acute and convalescent phases. PBMCs, B-cell-depleted T cells, or T cells provided the cDNA or gDNA that made up the material.

J was trimmed by 4 bases and V by 4 bases; bases with no gene match: 7. The CDR3 runs to 15 residues. Germline CDR1 MNHNY, CDR2 SVGAGI (reference sequence). This clone was seen a few times. The authors' processing: Estimation of nucleated cell counts relied on the amplification of reference gene primers. The repertoire was sequenced with immunoSEQ multiplex PCR; TCRdb's copy has only in-frame clones and lacks some. From that table come the V and J calls and clone size; the DNA was used to work out D and trimming. The sample lists 300,000 to 350,000 clones, around four fifths seen once, with about 2.7% in the top ten.

Material: peripheral blood. This chain joins TRBV6-6 and TRBJ1-5, with 7 bases aligning to TRBD1. This clonotype originated in a man younger than 45 with active or convalescent COVID-19. Written as DNA, the CDR3 is TGTGCCAGCAGTTCCCTCGGGACAGTTAATCAGCCCCAGCATTTT. Protein sequence: CASSSLGTVNQPQHF.